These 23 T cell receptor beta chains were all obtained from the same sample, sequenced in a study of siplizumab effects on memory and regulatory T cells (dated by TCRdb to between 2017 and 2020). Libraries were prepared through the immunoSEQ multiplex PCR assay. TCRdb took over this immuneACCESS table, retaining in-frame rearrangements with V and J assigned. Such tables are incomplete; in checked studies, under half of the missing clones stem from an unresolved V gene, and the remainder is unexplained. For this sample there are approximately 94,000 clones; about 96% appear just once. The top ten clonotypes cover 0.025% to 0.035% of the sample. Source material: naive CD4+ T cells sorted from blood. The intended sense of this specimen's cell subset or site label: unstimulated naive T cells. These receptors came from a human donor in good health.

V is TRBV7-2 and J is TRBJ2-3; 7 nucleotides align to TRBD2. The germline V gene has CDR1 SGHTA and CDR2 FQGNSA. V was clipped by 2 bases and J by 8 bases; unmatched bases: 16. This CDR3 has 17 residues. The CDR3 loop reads CASSLRRDGGTWSTQYF. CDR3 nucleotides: TGTGCCAGCAGCTTAAGGCGGGACGGGGGGACCTGGAGTACGCAGTATTTT.

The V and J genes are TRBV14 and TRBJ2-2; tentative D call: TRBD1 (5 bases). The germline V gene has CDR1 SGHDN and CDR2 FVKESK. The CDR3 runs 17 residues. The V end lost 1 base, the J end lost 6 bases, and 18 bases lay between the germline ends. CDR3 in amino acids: CASSQGGTGPFSGELFF. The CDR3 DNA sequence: TGTGCCAGCAGCCAAGGGGGCACCGGCCCGTTTTCCGGGGAGCTGTTTTTT.

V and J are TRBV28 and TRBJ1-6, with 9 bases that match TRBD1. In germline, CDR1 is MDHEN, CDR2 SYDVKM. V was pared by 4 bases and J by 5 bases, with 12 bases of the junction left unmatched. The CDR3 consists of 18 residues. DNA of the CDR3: TGTGCCAGCAGTTCGCCGGGACAGGGCCGGGAGGATAATTCACCCCTCCACTTT. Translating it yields CASSSPGQGREDNSPLHF.

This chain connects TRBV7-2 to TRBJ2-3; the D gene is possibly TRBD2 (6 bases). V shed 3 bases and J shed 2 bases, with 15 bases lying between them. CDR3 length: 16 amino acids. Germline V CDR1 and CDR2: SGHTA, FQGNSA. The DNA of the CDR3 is TGTGCCAGCAGCTTGTCGGGACTCTCCCTCACAGATACGCAGTATTTT. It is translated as CASSLSGLSLTDTQYF.

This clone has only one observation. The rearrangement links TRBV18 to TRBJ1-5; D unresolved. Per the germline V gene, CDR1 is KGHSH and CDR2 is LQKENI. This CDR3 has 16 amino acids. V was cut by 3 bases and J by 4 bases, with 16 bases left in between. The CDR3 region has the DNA TGTGCCAGCTCACCTGGGCTTCGGAACGATAATCAGCCCCAGCATTTT. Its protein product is CASSPGLRNDNQPQHF.

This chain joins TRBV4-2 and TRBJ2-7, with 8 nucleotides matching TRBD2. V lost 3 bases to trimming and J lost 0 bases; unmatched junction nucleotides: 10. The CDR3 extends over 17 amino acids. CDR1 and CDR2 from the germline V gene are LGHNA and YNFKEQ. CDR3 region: CASSHGGSGLDSYEQYF. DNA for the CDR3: TGTGCCAGCAGCCACGGAGGATCGGGACTAGACTCCTACGAGCAGTACTTC.

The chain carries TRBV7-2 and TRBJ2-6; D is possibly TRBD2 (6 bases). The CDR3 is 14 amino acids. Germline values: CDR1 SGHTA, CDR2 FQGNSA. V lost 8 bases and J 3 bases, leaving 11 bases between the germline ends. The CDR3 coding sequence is TGTGCCAGCGAGTGGGGGGTTGGGGCCAACGTCCTGACTTTC. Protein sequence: CASEWGVGANVLTF.

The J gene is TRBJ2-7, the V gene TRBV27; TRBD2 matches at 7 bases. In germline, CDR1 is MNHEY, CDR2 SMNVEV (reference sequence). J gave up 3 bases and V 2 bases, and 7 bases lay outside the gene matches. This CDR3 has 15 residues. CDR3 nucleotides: TGTGCCAGCAGTTTAACCCCACTAGCGAACTACGAGCAGTACTTC. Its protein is CASSLTPLANYEQYF.

The CDR3 sequence is CASNLPGQPRDEQFF. Here the CDR3 DNA reads TGTGCCAGCAACCTACCGGGACAACCGAGGGATGAGCAGTTCTTC. The chain carries TRBV7-2 and TRBJ2-1; tentative D call: TRBD1 (6 bases). Germline CDR1 and CDR2: SGHTA and FQGNSA. With 7 bases removed from V and 8 bases from J, the gap between germline ends came to 21 bases. The CDR3 contains 15 residues.

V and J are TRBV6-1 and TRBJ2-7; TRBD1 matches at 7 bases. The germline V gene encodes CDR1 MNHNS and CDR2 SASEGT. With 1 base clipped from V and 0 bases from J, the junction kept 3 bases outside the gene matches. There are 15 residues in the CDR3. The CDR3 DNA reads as TGTGCCAGCAGTGAAGTGACAGGGCGCTCCTACGAGCAGTACTTC. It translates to CASSEVTGRSYEQYF.

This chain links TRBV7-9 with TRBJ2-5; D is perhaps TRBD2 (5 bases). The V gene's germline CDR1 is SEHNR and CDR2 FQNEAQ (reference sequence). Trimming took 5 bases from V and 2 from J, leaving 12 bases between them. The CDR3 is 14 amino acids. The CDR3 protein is CASSRPGRQETQYF. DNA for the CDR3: TGTGCCAGCAGCCGACCGGGGAGACAAGAGACCCAGTACTTC.

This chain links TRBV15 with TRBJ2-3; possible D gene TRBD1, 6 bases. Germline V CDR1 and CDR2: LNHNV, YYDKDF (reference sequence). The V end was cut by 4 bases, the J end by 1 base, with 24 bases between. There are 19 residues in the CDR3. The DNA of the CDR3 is TGTGCCACCAGCAAAGAGGGGGAAATTCCGGCGTCTGGCACAGATACGCAGTATTTT. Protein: CATSKEGEIPASGTDTQYF.

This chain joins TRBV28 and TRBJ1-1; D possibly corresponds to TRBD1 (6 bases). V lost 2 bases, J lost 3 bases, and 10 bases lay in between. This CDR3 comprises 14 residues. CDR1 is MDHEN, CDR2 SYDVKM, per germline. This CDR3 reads CASSLAGVDTEAFF. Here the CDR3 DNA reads TGTGCCAGCAGTTTAGCAGGGGTCGACACTGAAGCTTTCTTT. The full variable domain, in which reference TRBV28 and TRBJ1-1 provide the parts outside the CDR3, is DVKVTQSSRYLVKRTGEKVFLECVQDMDHENMFWYRQDPGLGLRLIYFSYDVKMKEKGDIPEGYSVSREKKERFSLILESASTNQTSMYLCASSLAGVDTEAFFGQGTRLTVV.

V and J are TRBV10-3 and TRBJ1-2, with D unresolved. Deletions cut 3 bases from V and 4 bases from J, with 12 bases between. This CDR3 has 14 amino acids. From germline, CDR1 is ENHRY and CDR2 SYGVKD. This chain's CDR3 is CAISDSNSPYGYTF. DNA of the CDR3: TGTGCCATCAGTGATTCTAACAGCCCCTATGGCTACACCTTC.

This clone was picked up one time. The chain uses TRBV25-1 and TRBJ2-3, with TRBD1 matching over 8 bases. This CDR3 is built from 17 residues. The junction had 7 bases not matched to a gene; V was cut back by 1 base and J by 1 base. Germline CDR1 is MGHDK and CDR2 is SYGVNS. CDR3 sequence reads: CASSESAGGGGTDTQYF. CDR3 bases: TGTGCCAGCAGTGAATCAGCAGGGGGCGGAGGCACAGATACGCAGTATTTT.

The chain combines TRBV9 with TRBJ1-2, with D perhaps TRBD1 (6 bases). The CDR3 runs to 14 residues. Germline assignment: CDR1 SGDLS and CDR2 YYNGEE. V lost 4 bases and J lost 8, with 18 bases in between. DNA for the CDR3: TGTGCCAGCAGCTCCTCGCGGGGGGCGGTCGGCTACACCTTC. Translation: CASSSSRGAVGYTF.

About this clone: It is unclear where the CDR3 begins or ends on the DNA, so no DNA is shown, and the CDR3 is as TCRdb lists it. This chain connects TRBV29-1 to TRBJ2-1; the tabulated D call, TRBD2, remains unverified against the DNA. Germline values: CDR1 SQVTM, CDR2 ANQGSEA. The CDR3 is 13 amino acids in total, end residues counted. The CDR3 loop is CSVIYFGGNEQFF.

In nucleotides, the CDR3 is TGTGCCAGCCAATTAGGGGCGTGGCAGGTAAGTTGTTGGTTCGCTGAAGCTTTCTTT. This codes for CASQLGAWQVSCWFAEAFF. The V gene is TRBV11-3, the J gene TRBJ1-1; D is possibly TRBD1 (5 bases). From germline, CDR1 is SGHNT and CDR2 YENEEA. V lost 8 bases to trimming and J lost 6 bases, with 34 bases between them. CDR3 size: 19 residues.

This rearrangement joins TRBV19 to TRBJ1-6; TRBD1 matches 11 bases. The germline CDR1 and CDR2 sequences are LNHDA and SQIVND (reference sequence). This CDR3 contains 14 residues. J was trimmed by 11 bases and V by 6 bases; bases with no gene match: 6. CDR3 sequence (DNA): TGTGCCAGTAGCGAACCGGGACAGGGGGCACCCCTCCACTTT. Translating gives CASSEPGQGAPLHF. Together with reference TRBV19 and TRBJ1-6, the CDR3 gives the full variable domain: DGGITQSPKYLFRKEGQNVTLSCEQNLNHDAMYWYRQDPGQGLRLIYYSQIVNDFQKGDIAEGYSVSREKKESFPLTVTSAQKNPTAFYLCASSEPGQGAPLHFGNGTRLTVT.

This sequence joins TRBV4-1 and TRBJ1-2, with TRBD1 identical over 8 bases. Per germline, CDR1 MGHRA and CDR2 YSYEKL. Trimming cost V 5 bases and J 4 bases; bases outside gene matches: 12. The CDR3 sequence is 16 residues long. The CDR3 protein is CASSIYRDRFIYGYTF. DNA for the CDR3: TGCGCCAGCAGCATATACCGGGACAGGTTTATCTATGGCTACACCTTC.

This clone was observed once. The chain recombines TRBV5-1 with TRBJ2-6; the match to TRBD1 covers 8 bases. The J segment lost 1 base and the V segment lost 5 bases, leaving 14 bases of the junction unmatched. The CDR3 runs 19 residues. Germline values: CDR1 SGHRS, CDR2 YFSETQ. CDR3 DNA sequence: TGCGCCAGCAGGCTCGTAGGGACAGGCGAAAATTCTGGGGCCAACGTCCTGACTTTC. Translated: CASRLVGTGENSGANVLTF.

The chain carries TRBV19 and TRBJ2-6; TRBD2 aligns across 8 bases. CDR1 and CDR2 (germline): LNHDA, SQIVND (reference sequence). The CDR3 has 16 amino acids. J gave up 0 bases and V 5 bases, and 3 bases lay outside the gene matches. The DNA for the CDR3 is TGTGCCAGTAGTGATCGGGGGGGCTCTGGGGCCAACGTCCTGACTTTC. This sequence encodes CASSDRGGSGANVLTF.

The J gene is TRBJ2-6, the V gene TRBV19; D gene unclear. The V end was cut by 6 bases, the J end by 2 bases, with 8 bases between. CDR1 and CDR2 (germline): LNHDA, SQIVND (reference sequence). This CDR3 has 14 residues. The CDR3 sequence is CASSTFTGANVLTF. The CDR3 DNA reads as TGTGCCAGTAGCACGTTTACTGGGGCCAACGTCCTGACTTTC.